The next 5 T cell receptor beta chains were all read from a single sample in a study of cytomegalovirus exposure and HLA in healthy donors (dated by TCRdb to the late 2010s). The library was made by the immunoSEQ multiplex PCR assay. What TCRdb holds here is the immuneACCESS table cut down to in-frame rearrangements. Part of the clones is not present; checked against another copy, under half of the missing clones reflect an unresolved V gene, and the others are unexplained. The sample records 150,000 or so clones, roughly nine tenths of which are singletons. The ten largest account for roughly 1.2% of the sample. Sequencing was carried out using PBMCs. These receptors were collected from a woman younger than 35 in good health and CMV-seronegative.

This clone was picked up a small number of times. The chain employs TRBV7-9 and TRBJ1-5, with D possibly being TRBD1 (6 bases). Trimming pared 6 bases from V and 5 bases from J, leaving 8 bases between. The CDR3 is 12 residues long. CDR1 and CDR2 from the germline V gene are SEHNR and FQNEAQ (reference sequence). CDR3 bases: TGTGCCAGCAGTCAGGGGCATCAGCCCCAGCATTTT. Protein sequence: CASSQGHQPQHF. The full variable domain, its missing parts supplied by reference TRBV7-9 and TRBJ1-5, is DTGVSQNPRHKITKRGQNVTFRCDPISEHNRLYWYRQTLGQGPEFLTYFQNEAQLEKSRLLSDRFSAERPKGSFSTLEIQRTEQGDSAMYLCASSQGHQPQHFGDGTRLSIL.

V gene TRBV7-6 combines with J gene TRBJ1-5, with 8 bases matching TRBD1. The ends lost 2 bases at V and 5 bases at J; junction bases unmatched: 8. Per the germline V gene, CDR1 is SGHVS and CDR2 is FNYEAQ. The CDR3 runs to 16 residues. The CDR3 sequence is CASSLLGQGIHQPQHF. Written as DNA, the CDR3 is TGTGCCAGCAGCTTACTAGGACAGGGAATTCATCAGCCCCAGCATTTT.

The CDR3 DNA is TGCGCCAGCAGACAGGGTGGGAACACTGAAGCTTTCTTT. This sequence encodes CASRQGGNTEAFF. V and J are TRBV5-1 and TRBJ1-1; a possible D gene is TRBD1 (6 bases). The V end was cut by 5 bases, the J end by 1 base, with 9 bases between. Germline V gives CDR1 SGHRS, CDR2 YFSETQ. The CDR3 consists of 13 residues. The full variable domain, its missing parts supplied by reference TRBV5-1 and TRBJ1-1, is KAGVTQTPRYLIKTRGQQVTLSCSPISGHRSVSWYQQTPGQGLQFLFEYFSETQRNKGNFPGRFSGRQFSNSRSEMNVSTLELGDSALYLCASRQGGNTEAFFGQGTRLTVV.

The CDR3 region is CSVDSGAQETQYF. The CDR3 DNA is TGCAGCGTCGATAGCGGGGCCCAAGAGACCCAGTACTTC. The chain links TRBV29-1 to TRBJ2-5, with TRBD2 identical over 8 bases. The CDR3 is 13 amino acids. Trimming at V came to 6 bases and at J to 1 base, leaving 4 bases not matched to a gene. Looked up from germline, CDR1 is SQVTM and CDR2 is ANQGSEA.

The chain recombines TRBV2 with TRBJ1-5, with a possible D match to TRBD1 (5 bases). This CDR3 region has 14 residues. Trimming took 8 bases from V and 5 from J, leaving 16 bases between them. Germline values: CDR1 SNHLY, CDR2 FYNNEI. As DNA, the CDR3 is TGTGCCAGCCAACAATCATTAGGGGATCAGCCCCAGCATTTT. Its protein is CASQQSLGDQPQHF.